A single sample gave rise to the 16 T cell receptor beta chains below, sequenced in a study of T cell responses to AZD1222 COVID-19 vaccine. Produced via immunoSEQ multiplex PCR; TCRdb's table is partial and in-frame only. The sample consists of more than 95,000 clones, about 89% of them appearing once. The sequencing used peripheral blood, collected 28 days after the second dose of the MenACWY control vaccine. Every receptor here comes from an adult who received the MenACWY meningococcal vaccine as a control.

This chain connects TRBV10-3 to TRBJ1-4; D perhaps matches TRBD1 (5 bases). Germline CDR1 is ENHRY and CDR2 is SYGVKD. Trimming removed 5 bases from V and 4 bases from J, with 14 bases in between. The CDR3 totals 15 residues. The CDR3 DNA is TGTGCCATCAGTCCCCAGGGCGGGGGTAATGAAAAACTGTTTTTT. Translating gives CAISPQGGGNEKLFF.

The V call is TRBV19, the J call TRBJ2-7; TRBD2 is a possible D gene (7 bases). The CDR3 is 13 amino acids. V was clipped by 6 bases and J by 6 bases, with 15 bases between them. From germline, CDR1 is LNHDA and CDR2 SQIVND (reference sequence). CDR3 sequence reads: CASRPLGGGEQYF. CDR3 nucleotides: TGTGCCAGTAGACCTCTGGGAGGGGGCGAGCAGTACTTC.

The genes are TRBV7-2 and TRBJ1-2, with D possibly being TRBD1 (5 bases). The CDR3 extends over 16 amino acids. V was trimmed by 1 base and J by 0 bases, leaving 12 bases between them. Germline CDR1 SGHTA, CDR2 FQGNSA. The CDR3 sequence is CASSLGGDRPNYGYTF. The CDR3 DNA is TGTGCCAGCAGCTTAGGAGGCGACAGACCTAACTATGGCTACACCTTC.

This chain links TRBV30 with TRBJ1-4, with D unresolved. CDR1 and CDR2 (germline): GTSNPN, SVGIG (reference sequence). Deletions cut 1 base from V and 4 bases from J, with 7 bases between. This CDR3 is 13 amino acids long. The CDR3 DNA follows: TGTGCCTGGAGTGAAGGGAGTAATGAAAAACTGTTTTTT. Translating gives CAWSEGSNEKLFF.

The chain joins TRBV4-1 to TRBJ2-7, with a weak D call TRBD1 (6 bases). Germline CDR1 is MGHRA and CDR2 is YSYEKL. V shed 3 bases and J shed 3 bases, with 9 bases lying between them. This CDR3 spans 13 amino acids. The CDR3 DNA reads as TGCGCCAGCAGCCAGACGGACAGCTACGAGCAGTACTTC. The encoded protein is CASSQTDSYEQYF.

V usage is TRBV6-2 or TRBV6-3 and J usage is TRBJ2-2; 10 nucleotides align to TRBD1. V lost 2 bases and J lost 4; bases outside the gene matches: 1. Germline-derived CDR1 and CDR2 are MNHEY and SVGEGT. This CDR3 is built from 15 residues. CDR3 region: CASSYGTGATGELFF. CDR3 DNA sequence: TGTGCCAGCAGTTACGGGACAGGGGCCACCGGGGAGCTGTTTTTT.

This chain connects TRBV5-4 to TRBJ2-3; TRBD1 aligns across 9 bases. Germline lookup yields CDR1 SGHNT and CDR2 YYREEE (reference sequence). The CDR3 runs 14 residues. J was trimmed by 6 bases and V by 4 bases; bases with no gene match: 6. The CDR3 region has the DNA TGTGCCAGCAGCCAGGGACAGGGTGCGGATACGCAGTATTTT. Translated: CASSQGQGADTQYF.

J is TRBJ2-6 and V is TRBV27, with TRBD1 identical over 8 bases. J was trimmed by 1 base and V by 4 bases; bases with no gene match: 6. Germline CDR1 is MNHEY and CDR2 is SMNVEV (reference sequence). The CDR3 sequence is 17 residues long. The DNA for the CDR3 is TGTGCCAGCAGTTCGACAGGGGCGGCATCTGGGGCCAACGTCCTGACTTTC. It yields the protein CASSSTGAASGANVLTF. Together with reference TRBV27 and TRBJ2-6, the CDR3 gives the full variable domain: EAQVTQNPRYLITVTGKKLTVTCSQNMNHEYMSWYRQDPGLGLRQIYYSMNVEVTDKGDVPEGYKVSRKEKRNFPLILESPSPNQTSLYFCASSSTGAASGANVLTFGAGSRLTVL.

V is TRBV6-5 and J is TRBJ1-2; the D gene is possibly TRBD1 (5 bases). The CDR3 is made up of 13 amino acids. V was clipped by 6 bases and J by 1 base, with 9 bases between them. Germline V gene data show CDR1 as MNHEY and CDR2 as SVGAGI. Here the CDR3 reads CASRYQGNYGYTF. The DNA for the CDR3 is TGTGCCAGCAGATACCAGGGTAACTATGGCTACACCTTC.

This chain links TRBV30 with TRBJ2-2; TRBD1 might be the D (6 bases). Trimming removed 3 bases from V and 1 base from J, with 12 bases in between. Germline CDR1 GTSNPN, CDR2 SVGIG (reference sequence). CDR3 length: 15 amino acids. The CDR3 is CAWSPGQRNTGELFF. The CDR3 DNA reads TGTGCCTGGAGCCCCGGACAGCGGAACACCGGGGAGCTGTTTTTT.

CDR3 DNA sequence: TGTGCCAGCAGCTACACTAGCGGGGGGCTCACAGATACGCAGTATTTT. Translated, it gives CASSYTSGGLTDTQYF. The chain recombines TRBV5-6 with TRBJ2-3, with 12 bases matching TRBD2. The CDR3 runs to 16 residues. Germline V gene sequence: CDR1 SGHDT, CDR2 YYEEEE. V was clipped by 3 bases and J by 2 bases; unmatched bases: 4.

J is TRBJ2-3 and V is TRBV7-9; the D gene is possibly TRBD1 (6 bases). V lost 1 base, J lost 2 bases, and 13 bases lay in between. This CDR3 spans 16 amino acids. Germline assignment: CDR1 SEHNR and CDR2 FQNEAQ (reference sequence). Here the CDR3 reads CASSLGAGEFTDTQYF. CDR3 bases: TGTGCCAGCAGCTTAGGGGCAGGGGAATTCACAGATACGCAGTATTTT.

J is TRBJ1-2 and V is TRBV5-1; 8 bases are a match to TRBD1. The germline V gene encodes CDR1 SGHRS and CDR2 YFSETQ. This CDR3 comprises 14 residues. V was pared by 4 bases and J by 8 bases, with 10 bases of the junction left unmatched. CDR3: CASSLTWTGYGYTF. The CDR3 nucleotides are TGCGCCAGCAGCCTGACCTGGACAGGGTACGGCTACACCTTC.

V gene TRBV2 combines with J gene TRBJ2-7; unclear D gene. With 9 bases removed from V and 0 bases from J, the gap between germline ends came to 12 bases. CDR1 and CDR2 from the germline V gene are SNHLY and FYNNEI. There are 13 residues in the CDR3. The CDR3 is CASRPPSSYEQYF. For the CDR3, the DNA is TGTGCCAGTCGTCCCCCGAGCTCCTACGAGCAGTACTTC.

The V call is TRBV27, the J call TRBJ2-7, with 10 positions matching TRBD1. The CDR3 covers 15 residues. Trimming took 1 base from V and 4 from J; bases not matched to a gene: 4. Germline V gene sequence: CDR1 MNHEY, CDR2 SMNVEV (reference sequence). Written as DNA, the CDR3 is TGTGCCAGCAGTTTATTTAGGGACAGGGGATACGAGCAGTACTTC. This encodes CASSLFRDRGYEQYF.

The chain has TRBV18 and TRBJ2-7; 10 nucleotides line up with TRBD1. The CDR3 contains 16 residues. Germline values: CDR1 KGHSH, CDR2 LQKENI. Trimming cost V 1 base and J 6 bases; bases outside gene matches: 9. In DNA, the CDR3 is TGTGCCAGCTCACCACGCGACAGGGGGCCTGTCGGCGAGCAGTACTTC. Protein: CASSPRDRGPVGEQYF.